This T cell receptor (beta chain) came from a study of CD8 T cells in Susac syndrome. General study points: In Susac patients, clonal expansion was not detected in CD4+ cells.

CD8+ and CD4+ T cells circulating in blood were sequenced for TCR beta. The Susac syndrome patients fit the recently defined diagnostic criteria for definite or probable disease. With random hexamers, about 0.5 to 1 ug RNA was reverse transcribed. immunoSEQ multiplex PCR amplified TCR beta CDR3 across 54 Vbeta, 13 Jbeta. TCRdb redid the calling of the immunoSEQ multiplex PCR reads with MiXCR, one entry per CDR3 protein. The profile shows about 150,000 distinct CDR3 sequences, roughly 96% of them singletons. A word on this clonotype: No antigen is known for it.

The V gene's germline CDR1 is LGHNA and CDR2 YNFKEQ. The V and J ends lost 1 base and 8 bases respectively, with 9 bases between them. This CDR3 region has 14 residues. This receptor was obtained from a human donor with Susac syndrome. The sequenced material came from CD4+ T cells from PBMCs. V is TRBV4-2 and J is TRBJ1-6; D is ambiguous. The CDR3 nucleotides are TGTGCCAGCAGCCAAGGGAATAGCGATTCACCCCTCCACTTT. Translated, it gives CASSQGNSDSPLHF.